These 2 T cell receptor beta chains were sequenced from one sample in a study of cytomegalovirus exposure and HLA in healthy donors. Primers: 60 Vbeta forward and 13 Jbeta reverse. Sequencing used immunoSEQ multiplex PCR; TCRdb keeps in-frame clones, though not all of them. This table has approximately 260,000 clones, roughly 86% appearing once. Sample: PBMCs. Receptors were obtained from a woman in her thirties or forties in good health and CMV-seropositive.

This rearrangement joins TRBV10-2 to TRBJ2-1, with TRBD2 as a possible D gene (6 bases). Germline V gene sequence: CDR1 WSHSY, CDR2 SAAADI. This CDR3 region has 12 residues. V was clipped by 7 bases and J by 4 bases, with 8 bases between them. CDR3 region: CASIGGYNEQFF. DNA of the CDR3: TGCGCCAGCATTGGAGGGTACAATGAGCAGTTCTTC.

This clone was found once. The chain has TRBV6-1 and TRBJ1-1; D gene uncertain. Trimming took 8 bases from V and 1 from J, leaving 8 bases between them. CDR3 size: 12 residues. The V gene's germline CDR1 is MNHNS and CDR2 SASEGT. The CDR3 nucleotides read TGTGCCAGCGCCCCGGGGAACACTGAAGCTTTCTTT. It specifies CASAPGNTEAFF.